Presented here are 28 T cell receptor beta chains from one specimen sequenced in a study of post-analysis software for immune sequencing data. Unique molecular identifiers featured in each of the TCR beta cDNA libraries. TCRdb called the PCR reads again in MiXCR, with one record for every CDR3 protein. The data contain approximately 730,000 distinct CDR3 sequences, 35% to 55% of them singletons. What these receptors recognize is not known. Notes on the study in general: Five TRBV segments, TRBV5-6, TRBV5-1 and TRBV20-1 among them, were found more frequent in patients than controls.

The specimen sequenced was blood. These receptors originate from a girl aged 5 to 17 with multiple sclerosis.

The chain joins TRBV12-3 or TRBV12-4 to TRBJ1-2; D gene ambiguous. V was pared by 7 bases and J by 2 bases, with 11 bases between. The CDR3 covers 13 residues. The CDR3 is CASTEIANYGYTF. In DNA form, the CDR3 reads TGTGCCAGCACCGAAATAGCCAACTATGGCTACACCTTC.

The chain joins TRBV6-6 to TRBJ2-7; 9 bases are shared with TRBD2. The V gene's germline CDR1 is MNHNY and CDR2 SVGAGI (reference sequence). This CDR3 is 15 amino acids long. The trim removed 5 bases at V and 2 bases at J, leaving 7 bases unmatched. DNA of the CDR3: TGTGCCAGCAGTCAAGCTAGCGGGGAAACCTACGAGCAGTACTTC. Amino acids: CASSQASGETYEQYF.

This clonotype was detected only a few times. The DNA of the CDR3 is TGTGCCAGCAGCCCCGGGACAGAGGAGCAGTTCTTC. Translated: CASSPGTEEQFF. J is TRBJ2-1 and V is TRBV5-5; 7 positions agree with TRBD1. V lost 4 bases, J lost 10 bases, and 5 bases stayed unmatched. The CDR3 is 12 amino acids. Per the germline V gene, CDR1 is SGHKS and CDR2 is YYEKEE (reference sequence).

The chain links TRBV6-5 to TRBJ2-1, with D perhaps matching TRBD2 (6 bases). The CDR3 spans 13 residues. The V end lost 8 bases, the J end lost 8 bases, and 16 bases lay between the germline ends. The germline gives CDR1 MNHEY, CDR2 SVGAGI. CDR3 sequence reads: CASGGRRFDEQFF. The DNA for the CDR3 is TGTGCCAGCGGAGGGAGGAGGTTCGATGAGCAGTTCTTC.

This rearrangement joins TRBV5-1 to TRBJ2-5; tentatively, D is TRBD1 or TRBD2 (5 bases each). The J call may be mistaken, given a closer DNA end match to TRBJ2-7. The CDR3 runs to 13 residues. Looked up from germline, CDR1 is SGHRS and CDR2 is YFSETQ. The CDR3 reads CASSNVTRGEQYF. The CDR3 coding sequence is TGCGCCAGCAGCAATGTGACGAGGGGCGAGCAGTACTTC.

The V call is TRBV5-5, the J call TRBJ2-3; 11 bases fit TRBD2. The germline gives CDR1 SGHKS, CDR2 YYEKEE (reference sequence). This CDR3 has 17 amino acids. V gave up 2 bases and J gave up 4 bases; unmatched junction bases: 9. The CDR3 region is CASSLAISGRGPDTQYF. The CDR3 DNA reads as TGTGCCAGCAGCTTAGCGATTAGCGGGAGGGGTCCAGATACGCAGTATTTT.

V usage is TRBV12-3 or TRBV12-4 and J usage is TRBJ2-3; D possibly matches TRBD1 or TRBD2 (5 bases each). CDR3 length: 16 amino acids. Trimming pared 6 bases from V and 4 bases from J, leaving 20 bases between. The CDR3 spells CASSPLRTGAPDTQYF. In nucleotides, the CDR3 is TGTGCCAGCAGCCCCCTCCGGACCGGGGCCCCAGATACGCAGTATTTT.

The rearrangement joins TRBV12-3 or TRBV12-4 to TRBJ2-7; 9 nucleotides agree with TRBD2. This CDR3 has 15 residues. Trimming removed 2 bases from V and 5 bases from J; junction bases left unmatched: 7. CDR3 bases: TGTGCCAGCAGTTTAATACTAGCGGGTATCAACGAGCAGTACTTC. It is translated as CASSLILAGINEQYF.

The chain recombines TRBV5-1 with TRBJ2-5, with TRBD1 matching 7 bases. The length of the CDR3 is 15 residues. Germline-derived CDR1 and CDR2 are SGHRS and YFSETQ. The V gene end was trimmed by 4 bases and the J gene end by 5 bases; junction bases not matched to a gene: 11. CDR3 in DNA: TGCGCCAGCAGCAGCGAGCTGGGACAGTGGGAGACCCAGTACTTC. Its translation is CASSSELGQWETQYF.

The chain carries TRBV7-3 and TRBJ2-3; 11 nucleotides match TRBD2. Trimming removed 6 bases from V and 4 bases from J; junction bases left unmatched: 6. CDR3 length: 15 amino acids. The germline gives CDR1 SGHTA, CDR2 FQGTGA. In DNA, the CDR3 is TGTGCCAGCAGGGCTAGCGGGAGGCCCGCAGATACGCAGTATTTT. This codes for CASRASGRPADTQYF.

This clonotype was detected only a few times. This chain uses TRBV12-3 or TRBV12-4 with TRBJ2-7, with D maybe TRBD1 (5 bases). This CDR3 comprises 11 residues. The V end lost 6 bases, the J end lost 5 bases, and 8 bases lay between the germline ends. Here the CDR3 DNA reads TGTGCCAGCAGGGGGCTTAACGAGCAGTACTTC. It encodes CASRGLNEQYF.

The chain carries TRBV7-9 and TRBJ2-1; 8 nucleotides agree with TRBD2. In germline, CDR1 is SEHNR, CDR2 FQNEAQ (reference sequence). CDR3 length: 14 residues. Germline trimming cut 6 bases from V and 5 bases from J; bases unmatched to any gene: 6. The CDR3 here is CASRGEGLDNEQFF. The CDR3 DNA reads TGTGCCAGCAGGGGAGAGGGACTAGACAATGAGCAGTTCTTC.

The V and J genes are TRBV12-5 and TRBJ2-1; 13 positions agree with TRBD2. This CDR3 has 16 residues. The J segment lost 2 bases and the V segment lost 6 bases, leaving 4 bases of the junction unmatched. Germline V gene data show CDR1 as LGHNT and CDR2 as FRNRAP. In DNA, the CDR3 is TGTGCTAGTGGCTCAACTAGCGGGAGGGCCTACAATGAGCAGTTCTTC. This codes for CASGSTSGRAYNEQFF. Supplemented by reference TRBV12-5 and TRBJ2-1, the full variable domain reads DARVTQTPRHKVTEMGQEVTMRCQPILGHNTVFWYRQTMMQGLELLAYFRNRAPLDDSGMPKDRFSAEMPDATLATLKIQPSEPRDSAVYFCASGSTSGRAYNEQFFGPGTRLTVL.

The CDR3 loop is CASSITGDWNQPQHF. Here the CDR3 DNA reads TGCGCCAGCAGCATCACAGGGGATTGGAATCAGCCCCAGCATTTT. The genes are TRBV5-1 and TRBJ1-5, with 7 bases fitting TRBD1. V trimming: 4 bases; J trimming: 4 bases; junction bases outside the gene matches: 8. This CDR3 comprises 15 residues. The germline V gene has CDR1 SGHRS and CDR2 YFSETQ.

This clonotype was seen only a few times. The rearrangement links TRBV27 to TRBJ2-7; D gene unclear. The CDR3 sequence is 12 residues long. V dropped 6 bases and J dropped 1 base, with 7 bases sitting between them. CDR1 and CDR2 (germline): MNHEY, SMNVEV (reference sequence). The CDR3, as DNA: TGTGCCAGCAGAAGTGGATCCTACGAGCAGTACTTC. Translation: CASRSGSYEQYF.

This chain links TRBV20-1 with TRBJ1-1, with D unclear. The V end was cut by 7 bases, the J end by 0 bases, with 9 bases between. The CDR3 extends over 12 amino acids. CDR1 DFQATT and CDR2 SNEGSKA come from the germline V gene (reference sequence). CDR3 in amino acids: CSDMGLNTEAFF. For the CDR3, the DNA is TGCAGTGATATGGGATTGAACACTGAAGCTTTCTTT.

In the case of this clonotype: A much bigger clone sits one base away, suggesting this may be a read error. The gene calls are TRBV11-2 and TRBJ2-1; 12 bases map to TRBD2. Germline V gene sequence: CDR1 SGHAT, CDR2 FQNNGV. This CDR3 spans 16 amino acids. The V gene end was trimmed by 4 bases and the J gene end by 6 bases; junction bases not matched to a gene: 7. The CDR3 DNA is TGTGCCAGCAGCTCCGGACTAGCGGGGACATGCAATGAGCAGTTCTTC. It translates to CASSSGLAGTCNEQFF.

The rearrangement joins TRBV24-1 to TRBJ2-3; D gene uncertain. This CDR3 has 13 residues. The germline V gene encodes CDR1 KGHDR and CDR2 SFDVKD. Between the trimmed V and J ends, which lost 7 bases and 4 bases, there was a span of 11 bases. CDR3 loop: CATSDMPADTQYF. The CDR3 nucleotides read TGTGCCACCAGCGATATGCCAGCAGATACGCAGTATTTT.

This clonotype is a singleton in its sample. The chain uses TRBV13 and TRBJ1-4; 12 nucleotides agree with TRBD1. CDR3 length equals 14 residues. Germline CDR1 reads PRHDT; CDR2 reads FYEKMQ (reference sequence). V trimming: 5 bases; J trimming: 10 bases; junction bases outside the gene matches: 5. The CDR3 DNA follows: TGTGCCAGCAGCGACCGGGACAGGGGGCGAAAACTGTTTTTT. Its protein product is CASSDRDRGRKLFF.

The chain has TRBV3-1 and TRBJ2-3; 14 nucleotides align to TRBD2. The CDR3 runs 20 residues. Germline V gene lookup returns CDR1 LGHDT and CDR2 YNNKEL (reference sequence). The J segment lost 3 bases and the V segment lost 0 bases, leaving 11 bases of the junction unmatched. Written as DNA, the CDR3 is TGTGCCAGCAGCCAAGAACCGGGACTAGCGGGAGTAGGACAGACAGATACGCAGTATTTT. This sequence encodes CASSQEPGLAGVGQTDTQYF.

This chain's CDR3 is CASTPGLAETQYF. CDR3 coding DNA: TGTGCCAGCACCCCGGGACTAGCAGAGACCCAGTACTTC. This chain joins TRBV5-6 and TRBJ2-5; 9 bases match TRBD2. V shed 6 bases, J shed 4 bases, and the junction held 4 bases outside the gene matches. This CDR3 has 13 residues. Germline V CDR1 and CDR2: SGHDT, YYEEEE.

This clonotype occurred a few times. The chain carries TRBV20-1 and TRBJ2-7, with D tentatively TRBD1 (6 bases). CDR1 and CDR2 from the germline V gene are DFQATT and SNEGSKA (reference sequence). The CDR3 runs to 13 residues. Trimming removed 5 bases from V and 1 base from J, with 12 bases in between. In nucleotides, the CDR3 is TGCAGTGCTCGTCCGGGACAATCCTACGAGCAGTACTTC. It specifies CSARPGQSYEQYF.

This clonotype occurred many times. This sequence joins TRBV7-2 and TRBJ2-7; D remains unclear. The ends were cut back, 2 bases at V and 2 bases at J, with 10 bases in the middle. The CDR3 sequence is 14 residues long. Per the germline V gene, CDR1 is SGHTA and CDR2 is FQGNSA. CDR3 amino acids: CASSLSGSTYEQYF. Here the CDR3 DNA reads TGTGCCAGCAGCTTATCGGGCAGCACCTACGAGCAGTACTTC.

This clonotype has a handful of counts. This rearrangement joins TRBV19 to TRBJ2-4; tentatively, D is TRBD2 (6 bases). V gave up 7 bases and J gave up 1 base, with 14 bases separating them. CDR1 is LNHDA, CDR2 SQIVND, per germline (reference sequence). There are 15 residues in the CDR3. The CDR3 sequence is CASTPGGTAKNIQYF. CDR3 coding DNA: TGTGCCAGTACCCCTGGAGGGACTGCCAAAAACATTCAGTACTTC.

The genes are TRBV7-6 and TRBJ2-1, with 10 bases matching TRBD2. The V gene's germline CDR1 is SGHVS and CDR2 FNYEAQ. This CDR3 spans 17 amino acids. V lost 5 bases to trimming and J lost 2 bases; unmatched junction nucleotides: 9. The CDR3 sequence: CASSPPLAGAPYNEQFF. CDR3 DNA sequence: TGTGCCAGCAGCCCCCCCCTAGCGGGAGCCCCCTACAATGAGCAGTTCTTC.

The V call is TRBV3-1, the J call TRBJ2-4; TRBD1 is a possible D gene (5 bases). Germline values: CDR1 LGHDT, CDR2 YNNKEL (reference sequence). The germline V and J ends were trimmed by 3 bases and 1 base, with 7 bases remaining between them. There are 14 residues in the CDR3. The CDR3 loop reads CASSQRQAKNIQYF. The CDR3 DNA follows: TGTGCCAGCAGCCAGAGACAGGCCAAAAACATTCAGTACTTC.

CDR3 protein: CSARGNLAAYNEQFF. As DNA, the CDR3 is TGCAGTGCTAGAGGGAACTTAGCGGCCTACAATGAGCAGTTCTTC. The V and J genes are TRBV20-1 and TRBJ2-1; perhaps TRBD2 as D (6 bases). Germline V lookup: CDR1 DFQATT, CDR2 SNEGSKA (reference sequence). Trimming removed 1 base from V and 2 bases from J, with 12 bases in between. The CDR3 has 15 residues.

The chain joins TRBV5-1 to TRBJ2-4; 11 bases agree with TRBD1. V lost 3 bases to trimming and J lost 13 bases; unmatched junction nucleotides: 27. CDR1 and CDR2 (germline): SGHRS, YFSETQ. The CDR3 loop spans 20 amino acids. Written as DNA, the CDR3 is TGCGCCAGCAGCTCCCCTAGATATGGACAGGGGGCATCTCACCGGGATGAGCAGTACTTC. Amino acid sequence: CASSSPRYGQGASHRDEQYF.